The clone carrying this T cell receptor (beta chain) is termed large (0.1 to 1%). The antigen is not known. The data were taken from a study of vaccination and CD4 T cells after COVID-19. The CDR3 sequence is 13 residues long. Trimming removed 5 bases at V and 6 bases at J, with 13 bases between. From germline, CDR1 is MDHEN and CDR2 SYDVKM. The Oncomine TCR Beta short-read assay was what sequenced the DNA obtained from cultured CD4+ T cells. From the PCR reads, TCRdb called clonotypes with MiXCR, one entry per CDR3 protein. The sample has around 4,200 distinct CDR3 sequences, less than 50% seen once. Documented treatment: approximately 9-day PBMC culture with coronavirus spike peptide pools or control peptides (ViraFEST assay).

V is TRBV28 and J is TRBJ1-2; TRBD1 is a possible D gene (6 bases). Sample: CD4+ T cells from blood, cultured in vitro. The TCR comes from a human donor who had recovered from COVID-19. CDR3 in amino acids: CASSQRRGHGYTF. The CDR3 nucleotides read TGTGCCAGCAGTCAAAGACGGGGGCATGGCTACACCTTC.